One and the same sample provided the 9 T cell receptor beta chains below, sequenced in a study of T cell repertoires in cytomegalovirus infection. What these receptors recognize is not known. TCRdb analysed the reads with MiXCR anew, one entry per CDR3 protein. The data show about 920,000 distinct CDR3 sequences, around 29% seen once. The sequenced sample was cultured CD8+ T cells from PBMCs, obtained from culture after CMV antigen stimulation. Source of these receptors: a human donor in good health (CMV status not recorded). Some clones in this sample may be carry-over from other donors' samples.

A few counts support this clonotype. This rearrangement joins TRBV6-6 to TRBJ1-2; D gene unclear. Trimming took off 5 bases at V and 1 base at J, with 11 bases between the two ends. CDR1 is MNHNY and CDR2 is SVGAGI in the germline V gene (reference sequence). The CDR3 has 14 amino acids. The CDR3 DNA follows: TGTGCCAGCAGTCCTCCCCAGATTAACTATGGCTACACCTTC. Translated: CASSPPQINYGYTF.

This clonotype came up many times. The rearrangement joins TRBV12-3 or TRBV12-4 to TRBJ2-3, with TRBD2 matching 10 bases. J was trimmed by 0 bases and V by 7 bases; bases with no gene match: 10. The CDR3 is made up of 17 amino acids. CDR3 sequence reads: CASTLNERGGSTDTQYF. CDR3 in DNA: TGTGCCAGCACCCTAAATGAGCGGGGGGGGAGCACAGATACGCAGTATTTT.

The genes are TRBV7-9 and TRBJ1-2; unclear D gene. Germline-derived CDR1 and CDR2 are SEHNR and FQNEAQ (reference sequence). The CDR3 runs to 15 residues. V was cut by 5 bases and J by 6 bases, with 19 bases left in between. CDR3 sequence reads: CASSDRPTPADGYTF. CDR3 DNA sequence: TGTGCCAGCAGCGACCGACCGACTCCGGCGGATGGCTACACCTTC.

Comments on this clonotype: At one of its ends the junction is not consistent with the germline gene, which may arise from a read error. The chain recombines TRBV7-9 with TRBJ2-2; D may be TRBD1 or TRBD2 (5 bases each). Germline V CDR1 and CDR2: SEHNR, FQNEAQ (reference sequence). This CDR3 contains 14 residues. CDR3 sequence: CASSPGRDAGELFF. As DNA, the CDR3 is TGTGCTAGCAGCCCGGGACGTGACGCCGGGGAGCTGTTTTTT.

The V and J genes are TRBV12-5 and TRBJ1-1; D remains unclear. Per germline, CDR1 LGHNT and CDR2 FRNRAP. V was clipped by 3 bases and J by 0 bases, with 23 bases between them. The CDR3 length is 19 residues. The CDR3 reads CASGFGVDGALSLNTEAFF. The CDR3 DNA reads TGTGCTAGTGGTTTCGGCGTTGACGGAGCTCTCTCTCTGAACACTGAAGCTTTCTTT. Supplemented by reference TRBV12-5 and TRBJ1-1, the full variable domain reads DARVTQTPRHKVTEMGQEVTMRCQPILGHNTVFWYRQTMMQGLELLAYFRNRAPLDDSGMPKDRFSAEMPDATLATLKIQPSEPRDSAVYFCASGFGVDGALSLNTEAFFGQGTRLTVV.

This chain connects TRBV6-8 to TRBJ1-6; D might be TRBD1 (5 bases). V was trimmed by 1 base and J by 7 bases, leaving 14 bases between them. Germline-derived CDR1 and CDR2 are MNHGY and SAAAGT. The CDR3 consists of 16 residues. The DNA for the CDR3 is TGTGCCAGCAGTTACTGGGACTCCAGCAAAAATTCACCCCTCCACTTT. Translating it yields CASSYWDSSKNSPLHF.

The V and J genes are TRBV12-3 or TRBV12-4 and TRBJ1-1; D unresolved. The CDR3 runs to 13 residues. The ends were cut back, 7 bases at V and 0 bases at J, with 9 bases in the middle. The CDR3 DNA sequence: TGTGCCAGCAACCCGGAATTGAACACTGAAGCTTTCTTT. Its protein is CASNPELNTEAFF.

Of note for this clonotype: A read error may explain this, as a much larger clone is one base away. The chain recombines TRBV6-6 with TRBJ1-1; 10 bases agree with TRBD1. The J segment lost 5 bases and the V segment lost 5 bases, leaving 5 bases of the junction unmatched. Germline CDR1 MNHNY, CDR2 SVGAGI (reference sequence). The CDR3 is 14 residues long. The CDR3 loop is CASSPGTGATEAFF. CDR3 nucleotides: TGTGCCAGCAGTCCCGGGACAGGGGCAACTGAAGCTTTCTTT.

The V gene is TRBV4-1, the J gene TRBJ2-2; no clear D gene. V was pared by 1 base and J by 6 bases, with 9 bases between. This CDR3 is 14 amino acids long. CDR1 and CDR2 (germline): MGHRA, YSYEKL. The CDR3 is CASSQVTGAGELFF. The CDR3 DNA reads TGCGCCAGCAGCCAAGTCACGGGCGCCGGGGAGCTGTTTTTT.